A selection of T cell receptor beta chains follows, all from one sample in a study of blood T cells in healthy people across ages. TCRdb analysed the 5' RACE reads with MiXCR anew, one entry per CDR3 protein. Of around 1,500,000 distinct CDR3 sequences in the sample, 42% are singletons; the top ten hold less than 8%. Specimen: blood. Receptor source: a woman under 30 in good health. Each CDR3 is given with its conserved first and last residue. Each record gives: D gene, V gene, J gene, clone size, CDR3 protein, CDR3 DNA. A D gene is named only where the DNA matches it firmly. Clone size appears in some rows only: once, few, many, or a class for an expanded clone.

>.|TRBV28|TRBJ2-5|few
CASSVPGTETQYF
TGTGCCAGCAGTGTCCCGGGAACGGAGACCCAGTACTTC
>TRBD1|TRBV3-1|TRBJ2-7|few
CASSQPDRGQYEQYF
TGTGCCAGCAGCCAACCTGACAGGGGGCAATACGAGCAGTACTTC
>.|TRBV9|TRBJ2-6|.
CASSRGFREPGANVLTF
TGTGCCAGCAGCCGGGGGTTTAGGGAACCTGGGGCCAACGTCCTGACTTTC
>.|TRBV7-8|TRBJ2-7|.
CASSVVGQHYEQYF
TGTGCCAGCAGCGTTGTGGGGCAGCACTACGAGCAGTACTTC
>TRBD1|TRBV4-1|TRBJ1-2|few
CASSQRGGQGHYGYTF
TGCGCCAGCAGCCAGAGGGGGGGACAGGGACACTATGGCTACACCTTC
>TRBD2|TRBV18|TRBJ2-7|.
CASSPSPGGSHEQYF
TGTGCCAGCTCACCAAGCCCGGGAGGGTCCCACGAGCAGTACTTC
>.|TRBV29-1|TRBJ2-3|many
CSVVDMTTDTQYF
TGCAGCGTTGTCGACATGACCACAGATACGCAGTATTTT
>.|TRBV11-2|TRBJ1-1|few
CASSFDGWNTEAFF
TGTGCCAGCAGTTTCGACGGCTGGAACACTGAAGCTTTCTTT
>.|TRBV6-5|TRBJ1-5|few
CASSYGGDNQPQHF
TGTGCCAGCAGTTACGGAGGGGACAATCAGCCCCAGCATTTT
>TRBD1|TRBV28|TRBJ1-2|.
CASNAPGQGGGYTF
TGTGCCAGCAACGCCCCGGGACAGGGAGGAGGCTACACCTTC
>TRBD2|TRBV20-1|TRBJ2-3|.
CSASGERGGHDRDTQYF
TGCAGTGCGTCGGGCGAGCGGGGGGGCCACGATCGTGATACGCAGTATTTT
>TRBD1|TRBV25-1|TRBJ2-7|few
CASGTGTGGYEQYF
TGTGCCAGCGGAACCGGGACAGGGGGCTACGAGCAGTACTTC
>TRBD1|TRBV6-5|TRBJ2-7|.
CASSTPTGGAYEQYF
TGTGCCAGCAGTACTCCGACAGGGGGGGCCTACGAGCAGTACTTC
>.|TRBV3-1|TRBJ1-6|.
CASGQAGTILHF
TGTGCCAGCGGCCAAGCCGGGACCATACTCCACTTT
>TRBD1|TRBV19|TRBJ1-2|.
CASTVPGQGNYGYTF
TGTGCCAGTACCGTTCCGGGACAGGGTAACTATGGCTACACCTTC
>TRBD2|TRBV4-1|TRBJ2-5|many
CASSQVGLAGETQYF
TGCGCCAGCAGCCAAGTTGGACTAGCGGGAGAGACCCAGTACTTC
>TRBD1|TRBV7-2|TRBJ2-2|.
CASSLAWGQKNTGELFF
TGTGCCAGCAGCTTAGCGTGGGGACAGAAGAACACCGGGGAGCTGTTTTTT
>TRBD1|TRBV12-5|TRBJ2-3|few
CASGLGGRTGRSTDTQYF
TGTGCTAGTGGTTTGGGAGGCCGGACAGGGAGGTCCACAGATACGCAGTATTTT
>.|TRBV3-1|TRBJ2-1|.
CAGSPSGTSYNEQFF
TGTGCCGGCAGCCCGAGTGGGACCTCCTACAATGAGCAGTTCTTC
>.|TRBV10-3|TRBJ2-7|.
CAISESKAGASYEQYF
TGTGCCATCAGTGAGTCGAAGGCAGGGGCCTCCTACGAGCAGTACTTC
>TRBD1|TRBV12-3/TRBV12-4|TRBJ1-2|few
CASSSGRTGSYGYTF
TGTGCCAGCAGCTCTGGTAGGACAGGGAGTTATGGCTACACCTTC
>.|TRBV2|TRBJ2-3|few
CASIASLALTSTDTQYF
TGTGCCAGCATCGCTTCCCTAGCGCTCACTAGCACAGATACGCAGTATTTT
>.|TRBV6-1|TRBJ2-5|few
CASSEFSITRVETQYF
TGTGCCAGCAGTGAGTTTTCGATCACCCGGGTAGAGACCCAGTACTTC
>.|TRBV28|TRBJ1-2|.
CASRRSSPANYGYTF
TGTGCCAGCAGGCGGTCCAGTCCGGCTAACTATGGCTACACCTTC
>.|TRBV20-1|TRBJ1-2|few
CSAPPGSYGYTF
TGCAGTGCTCCCCCGGGGAGCTATGGCTACACCTTC
>.|TRBV27|TRBJ2-1|few
CASSSGPPSSYNEQFF
TGTGCCAGCAGTTCGGGACCTCCGAGCTCCTACAATGAGCAGTTCTTC
>.|TRBV7-9|TRBJ1-2|few
CASSLPGTMMHGYTF
TGTGCCAGCAGCTTACCAGGGACTATGATGCACGGCTACACCTTC
>.|TRBV20-1|TRBJ2-1|.
CSARDATYTDNEQFF
TGCAGTGCTAGAGATGCGACTTACACAGACAATGAGCAGTTCTTC
>TRBD1|TRBV12-3/TRBV12-4|TRBJ1-6|.
CASSLKGAGNSPLHF
TGTGCCAGCAGTTTGAAGGGGGCGGGCAATTCACCCCTCCACTTT
>TRBD1|TRBV10-3|TRBJ1-2|.
CAIVPDREGGYTF
TGTGCCATCGTCCCGGACAGGGAGGGAGGCTACACCTTC
>.|TRBV27|TRBJ2-7|.
CASAYRDNYEQYF
TGTGCCAGCGCCTATCGGGACAACTACGAGCAGTACTTC
>.|TRBV27|TRBJ1-4|.
CASSPRTGKCALFF
TGTGCCAGCAGTCCCCGTACAGGGAAATGTGCCCTGTTTTTT
>.|TRBV6-1|TRBJ2-7|.
CASGLALTNEQYF
TGTGCCAGCGGGCTAGCCTTAACAAATGAGCAGTACTTC
>.|TRBV6-5|TRBJ2-3|few
CASSYSKGGAETDTQYF
TGTGCCAGCAGTTACTCGAAAGGGGGGGCGGAGACAGATACGCAGTATTTT
>.|TRBV3-1|TRBJ1-1|few
CASSQVRGLTEAFF
TGTGCCAGCAGCCAAGTCCGGGGCCTCACTGAAGCTTTCTTT
>TRBD1|TRBV5-1|TRBJ1-1|few
CASSFGTGQNTEAFF
TGCGCCAGCAGCTTTGGGACAGGGCAGAACACTGAAGCTTTCTTT
>.|TRBV15|TRBJ1-4|few
CATSRRDNKAGEKLFF
TGTGCCACCAGCAGACGGGACAACAAGGCGGGGGAAAAACTGTTTTTT
>.|TRBV12-3/TRBV12-4|TRBJ2-7|.
CVSSWSGTVIPYEQYF
TGTGTCAGCAGTTGGTCAGGGACGGTGATTCCCTACGAGCAGTACTTC
>.|TRBV29-1|TRBJ1-2|.
CSVFSGTNYGYTF
TGCAGCGTTTTTTCAGGGACTAACTATGGCTACACCTTC
>.|TRBV5-6|TRBJ2-1|.
CASSLNFGRDRNNEQFF
TGTGCCAGCAGCTTGAACTTCGGGAGGGACAGGAACAATGAGCAGTTCTTC
>.|TRBV2|TRBJ2-5|.
CASSDIGETQYF
TGTGCCAGCAGTGACATAGGGGAGACCCAGTACTTC
>.|TRBV27|TRBJ1-5|few
CASKNLGNQPQHF
TGTGCCAGCAAGAACTTGGGGAATCAGCCCCAGCATTTT